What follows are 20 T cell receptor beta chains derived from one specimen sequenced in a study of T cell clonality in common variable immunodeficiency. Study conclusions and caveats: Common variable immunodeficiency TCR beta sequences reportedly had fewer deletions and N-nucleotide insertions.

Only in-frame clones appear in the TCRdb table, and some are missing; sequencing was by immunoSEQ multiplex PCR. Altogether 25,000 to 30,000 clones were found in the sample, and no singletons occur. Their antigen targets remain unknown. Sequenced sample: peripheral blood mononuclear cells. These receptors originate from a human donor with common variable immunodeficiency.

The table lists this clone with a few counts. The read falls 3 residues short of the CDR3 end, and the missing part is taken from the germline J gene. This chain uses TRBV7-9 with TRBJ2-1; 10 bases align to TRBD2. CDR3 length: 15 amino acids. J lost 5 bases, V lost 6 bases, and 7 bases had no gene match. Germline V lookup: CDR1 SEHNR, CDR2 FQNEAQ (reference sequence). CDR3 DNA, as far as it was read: TGTGCCAGCAGACGACTAGCGGGTACTGACAATGAG. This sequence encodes CASRRLAGTDNE. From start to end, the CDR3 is CASRRLAGTDNEQFF.

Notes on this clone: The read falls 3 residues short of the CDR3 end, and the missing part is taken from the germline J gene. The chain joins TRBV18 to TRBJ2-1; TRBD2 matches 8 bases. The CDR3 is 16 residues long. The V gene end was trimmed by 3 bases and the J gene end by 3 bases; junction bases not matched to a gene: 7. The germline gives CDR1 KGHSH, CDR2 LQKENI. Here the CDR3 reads CASSPSGTRLYNEQFF. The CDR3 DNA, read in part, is TGTGCCAGCTCACCCTCCGGGACTAGGCTCTACAATGAG.

CDR3 DNA (partial): TGCGCCAGCAGCTTGGTTACAGGCTACGAG. This encodes CASSLVTGYE. The CDR3 in full is CASSLVTGYEQYF. This chain connects TRBV5-1 to TRBJ2-7; a possible D gene is TRBD1 (5 bases). The read finishes 3 residues shy of the CDR3 end, and the germline J gene is used to complete it. Trimming pared 0 bases from V and 3 bases from J, leaving 7 bases between. CDR3 length: 13 residues. The germline V gene has CDR1 SGHRS and CDR2 YFSETQ.

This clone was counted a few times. The CDR3 here is CASSVLQGAGNTIYF. CDR3 DNA, as far as it was read: TGTGCCAGTAGTGTCCTACAGGGAGCTGGAAACACC. The genes are TRBV19 and TRBJ1-3, with D maybe TRBD1 (6 bases). Sequencing ends 3 residues short of the CDR3 end; the germline J gene provides the rest. The CDR3 length is 15 residues. Germline V gives CDR1 LNHDA, CDR2 SQIVND (reference sequence). Trimming shortened V by 5 bases and J by 2 bases, and 13 bases separated the two germline ends.

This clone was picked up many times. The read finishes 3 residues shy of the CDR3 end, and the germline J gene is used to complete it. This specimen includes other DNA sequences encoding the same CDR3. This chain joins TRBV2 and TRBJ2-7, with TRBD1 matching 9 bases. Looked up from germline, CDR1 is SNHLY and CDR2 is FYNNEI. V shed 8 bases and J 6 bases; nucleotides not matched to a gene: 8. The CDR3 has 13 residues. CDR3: CASCLTGGAEQYF. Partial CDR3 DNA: TGTGCCAGCTGTTTGACAGGGGGTGCCGAG.

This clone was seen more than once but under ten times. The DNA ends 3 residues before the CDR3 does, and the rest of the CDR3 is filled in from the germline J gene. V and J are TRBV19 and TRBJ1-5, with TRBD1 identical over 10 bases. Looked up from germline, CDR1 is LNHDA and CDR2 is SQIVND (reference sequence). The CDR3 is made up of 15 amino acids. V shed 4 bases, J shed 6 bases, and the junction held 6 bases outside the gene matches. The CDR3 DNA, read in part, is TGTGCCAGTAGTACGGGACAGGGGTCGGTTCAGCCC. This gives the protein CASSTGQGSVQP. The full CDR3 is CASSTGQGSVQPQHF.

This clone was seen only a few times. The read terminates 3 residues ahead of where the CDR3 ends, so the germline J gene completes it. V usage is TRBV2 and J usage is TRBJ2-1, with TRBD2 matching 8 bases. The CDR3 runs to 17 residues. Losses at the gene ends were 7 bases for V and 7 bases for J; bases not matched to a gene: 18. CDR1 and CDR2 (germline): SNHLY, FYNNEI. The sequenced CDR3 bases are TGTGCCAGCACCTCGAGTTTAATAGCGGGAAGGAAGAATGAG. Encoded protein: CASTSSLIAGRKNE. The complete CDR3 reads CASTSSLIAGRKNEQFF.

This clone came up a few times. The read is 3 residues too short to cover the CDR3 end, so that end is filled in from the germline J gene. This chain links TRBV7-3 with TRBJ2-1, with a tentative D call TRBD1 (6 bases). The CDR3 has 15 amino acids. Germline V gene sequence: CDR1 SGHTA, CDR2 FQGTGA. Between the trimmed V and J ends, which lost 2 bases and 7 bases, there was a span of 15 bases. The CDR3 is CASSLGLTGLNEQFF. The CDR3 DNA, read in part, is TGTGCCAGCAGCTTAGGTTTAACAGGGCTGAATGAG. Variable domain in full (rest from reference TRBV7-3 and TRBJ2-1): GAGVSQTPSNKVTEKGKYVELRCDPISGHTALYWYRQSLGQGPEFLIYFQGTGAADDSGLPNDRFFAVRPEGSVSTLKIQRTERGDSAVYLCASSLGLTGLNEQFFGPGTRLTVL.

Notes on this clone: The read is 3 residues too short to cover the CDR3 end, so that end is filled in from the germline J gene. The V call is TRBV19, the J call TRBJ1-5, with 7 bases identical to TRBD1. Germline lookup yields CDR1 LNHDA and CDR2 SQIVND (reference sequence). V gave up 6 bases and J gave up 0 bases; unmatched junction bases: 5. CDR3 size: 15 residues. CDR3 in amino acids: CASRKGQNSNQPQHF. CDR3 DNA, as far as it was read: TGTGCCAGTAGGAAGGGACAGAATAGCAATCAGCCC.

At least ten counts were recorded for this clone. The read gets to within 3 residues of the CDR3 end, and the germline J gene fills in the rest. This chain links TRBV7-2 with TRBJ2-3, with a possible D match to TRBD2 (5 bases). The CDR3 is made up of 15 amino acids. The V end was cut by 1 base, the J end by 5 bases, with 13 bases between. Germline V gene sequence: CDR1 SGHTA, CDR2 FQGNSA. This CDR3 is CASSLVVFRGDTQYF. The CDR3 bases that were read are TGTGCCAGCAGCTTAGTTGTCTTTCGGGGAGATACG. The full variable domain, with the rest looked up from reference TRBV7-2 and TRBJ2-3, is GAGVSQSPSNKVTEKGKDVELRCDPISGHTALYWYRQSLGQGLEFLIYFQGNSAPDKSGLPSDRFSAERTGGSVSTLTIQRTQQEDSAVYLCASSLVVFRGDTQYFGPGTRLTVL.

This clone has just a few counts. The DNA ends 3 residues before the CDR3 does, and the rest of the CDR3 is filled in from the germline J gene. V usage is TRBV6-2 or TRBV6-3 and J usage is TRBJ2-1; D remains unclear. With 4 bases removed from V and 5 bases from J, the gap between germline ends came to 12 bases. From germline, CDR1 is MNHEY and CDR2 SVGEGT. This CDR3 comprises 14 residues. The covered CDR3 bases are TGTGCCAGCAGTTTGTCCCCTGAGCACAATGAG. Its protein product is CASSLSPEHNE. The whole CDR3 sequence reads CASSLSPEHNEQFF.

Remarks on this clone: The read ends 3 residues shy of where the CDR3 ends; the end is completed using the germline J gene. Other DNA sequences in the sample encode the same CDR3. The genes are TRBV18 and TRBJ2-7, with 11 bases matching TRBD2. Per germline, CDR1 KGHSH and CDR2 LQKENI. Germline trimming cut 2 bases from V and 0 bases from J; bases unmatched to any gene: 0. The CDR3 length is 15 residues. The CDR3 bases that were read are TGTGCCAGCTCACCAACTAGCGGGAGCTCCTACGAG. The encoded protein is CASSPTSGSSYE. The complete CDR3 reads CASSPTSGSSYEQYF.

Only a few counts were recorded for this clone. The covered CDR3 bases are TGTGCCAGCTCACCACCGACAGGGACTAATTCACCC. Translated, it gives CASSPPTGTNSP. The full CDR3 reads CASSPPTGTNSPLHF. The rearrangement joins TRBV18 to TRBJ1-6, with 7 bases lining up with TRBD1. The sequenced fragment ends 3 residues before the CDR3 boundary, so the rest is inferred from the germline J gene. V dropped 0 bases and J dropped 6; count of bases not matched to a gene: 2. Germline assignment: CDR1 KGHSH and CDR2 LQKENI. CDR3 length: 15 residues. The full variable domain, in which reference TRBV18 and TRBJ1-6 provide the parts outside the CDR3, is NAGVMQNPRHLVRRRGQEARLRCSPMKGHSHVYWYRQLPEEGLKFMVYLQKENIIDESGMPKERFSAEFPKEGPSILRIQQVVRGDSAAYFCASSPPTGTNSPLHFGNGTRLTVT.

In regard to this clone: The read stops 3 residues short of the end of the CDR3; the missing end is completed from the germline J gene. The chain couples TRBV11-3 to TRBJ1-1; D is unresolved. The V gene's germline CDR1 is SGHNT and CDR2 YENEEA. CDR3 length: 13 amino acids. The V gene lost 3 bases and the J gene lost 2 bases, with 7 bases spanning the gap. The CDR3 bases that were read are TGTGCCAGCAGCTTTGGGCACAACACTGAA. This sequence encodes CASSFGHNTE. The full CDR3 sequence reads CASSFGHNTEAFF.

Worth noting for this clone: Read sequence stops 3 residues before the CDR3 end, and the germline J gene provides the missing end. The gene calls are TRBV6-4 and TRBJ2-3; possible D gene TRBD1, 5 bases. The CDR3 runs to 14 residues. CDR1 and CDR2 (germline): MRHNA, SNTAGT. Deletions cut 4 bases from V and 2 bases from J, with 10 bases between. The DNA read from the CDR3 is TGTGCCAGCAGTGTCGACAGAACCACAGATACG. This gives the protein CASSVDRTTDT. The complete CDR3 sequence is CASSVDRTTDTQYF.

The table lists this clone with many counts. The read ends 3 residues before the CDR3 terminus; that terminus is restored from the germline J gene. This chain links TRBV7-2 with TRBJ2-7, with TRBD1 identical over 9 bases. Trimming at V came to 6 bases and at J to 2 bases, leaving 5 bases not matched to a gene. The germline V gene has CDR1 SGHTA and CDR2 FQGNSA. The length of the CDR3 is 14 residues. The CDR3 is CASRSGTGTYEQYF. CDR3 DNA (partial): TGTGCCAGCAGGTCCGGGACAGGGACCTACGAG.

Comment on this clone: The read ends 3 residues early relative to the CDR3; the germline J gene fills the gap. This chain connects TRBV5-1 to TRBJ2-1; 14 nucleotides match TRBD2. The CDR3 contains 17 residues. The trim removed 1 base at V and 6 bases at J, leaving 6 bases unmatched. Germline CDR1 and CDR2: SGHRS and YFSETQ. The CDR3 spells CASSLTIGLAGGNEQFF. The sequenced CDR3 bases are TGCGCCAGCAGCTTGACTATTGGACTAGCGGGAGGCAATGAG.

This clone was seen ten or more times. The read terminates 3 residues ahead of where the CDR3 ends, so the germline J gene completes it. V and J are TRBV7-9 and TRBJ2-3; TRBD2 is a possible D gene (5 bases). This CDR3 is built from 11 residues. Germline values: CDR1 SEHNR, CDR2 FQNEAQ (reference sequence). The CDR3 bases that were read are TGTGCCAGCAGCTTCTCACTAGCG. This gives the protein CASSFSLA. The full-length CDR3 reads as CASSFSLAQYF.

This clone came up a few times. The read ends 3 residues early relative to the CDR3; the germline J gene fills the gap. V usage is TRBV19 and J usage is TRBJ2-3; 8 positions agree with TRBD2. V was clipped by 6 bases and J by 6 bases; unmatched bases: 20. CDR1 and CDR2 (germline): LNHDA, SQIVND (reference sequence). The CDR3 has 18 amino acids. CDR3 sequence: CASSGGIALAGPVDTQYF. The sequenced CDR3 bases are TGTGCCAGTAGCGGGGGCATCGCTCTAGCGGGTCCTGTGGATACG.

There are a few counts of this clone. This CDR3 is CASSLTQEDTEAFF. The covered CDR3 bases are TGTGCCAGCAGCTTAACTCAGGAAGACACTGAA. This chain connects TRBV7-9 to TRBJ1-1; D ambiguous. The missing CDR3 end, 3 residues past where the read stops, is filled in from the germline J gene. Trimming cost V 2 bases and J 3 bases, with 10 bases left between them. The germline gives CDR1 SEHNR, CDR2 FQNEAQ (reference sequence). The CDR3 has 14 amino acids.